The 16 T cell receptor beta chains listed next were all sequenced from one sample in a study of a mutant IDH1 vaccine in newly diagnosed glioma. These receptors are not linked to any known antigen. Sequencing used immunoSEQ multiplex PCR; TCRdb keeps in-frame clones, though not all of them. Here the sample spans 50,000 to 55,000 clones, around 80% being singletons. This sample's time point: week 5, during vaccination. Each vaccine dose was 300 ug of mutant IDH1 20-mer peptide, with topical imiquimod. The sample consisted of PBMCs, taken from a glioma patient whose treatment included an IDH1 peptide vaccine. These receptors all stem from a man aged 50-59 years with glioma.

The gene calls are TRBV7-2 and TRBJ2-3; TRBD1 matches 8 bases. This CDR3 is 15 amino acids long. The J segment lost 2 bases and the V segment lost 4 bases, leaving 5 bases of the junction unmatched. CDR1 is SGHTA and CDR2 is FQGNSA in the germline V gene. CDR3 sequence: CASSYQTGVTDTQYF. The CDR3, as DNA: TGTGCCAGCAGCTACCAGACAGGGGTCACAGATACGCAGTATTTT.

The V gene is TRBV6-1, the J gene TRBJ2-7; D is tentatively TRBD1 or TRBD2 (5 bases each). The V gene's germline CDR1 is MNHNS and CDR2 SASEGT. The germline V and J ends were trimmed by 7 bases and 2 bases, with 15 bases remaining between them. The CDR3 extends over 14 amino acids. CDR3 DNA sequence: TGTGCCAGCATGGGCCTGGGGGAACCCTACGAGCAGTACTTC. Translating it yields CASMGLGEPYEQYF.

The chain employs TRBV13 and TRBJ2-1; no clear D gene. Deletions cut 4 bases from V and 9 bases from J, with 7 bases between. CDR1 and CDR2 from the germline V gene are PRHDT and FYEKMQ (reference sequence). The CDR3 is 11 amino acids. CDR3 protein: CASSSEAEQFF. CDR3 in DNA: TGTGCCAGCAGCTCCGAGGCTGAGCAGTTCTTC.

The chain joins TRBV7-2 to TRBJ2-5; no clear D gene. The CDR3 totals 12 residues. The germline V gene encodes CDR1 SGHTA and CDR2 FQGNSA. Trimming cost V 0 bases and J 5 bases, with 4 bases left between them. This CDR3 reads CASSLARETQYF. The CDR3 nucleotides read TGTGCCAGCAGCTTAGCTCGGGAGACCCAGTACTTC.

J is TRBJ1-2 and V is TRBV30, with no clear D. The CDR3 has 14 residues. V was shortened by 3 bases and J by 8 bases, with 19 bases between the two germline ends. Germline loops: CDR1 GTSNPN, CDR2 SVGIG (reference sequence). The chain's CDR3 is CAWSPPGRPRGYTF. The CDR3 nucleotides read TGTGCCTGGAGCCCACCCGGGCGCCCCCGGGGCTACACCTTC.

The chain employs TRBV5-1 and TRBJ2-5; 7 nucleotides match TRBD1. Germline values: CDR1 SGHRS, CDR2 YFSETQ. V lost 4 bases and J lost 2; bases outside the gene matches: 5. The CDR3 loop spans 14 amino acids. CDR3 nucleotide sequence: TGCGCCAGCAGCCTCGGGACAGCTCAAGAGACCCAGTACTTC. Translating it yields CASSLGTAQETQYF.

The V gene is TRBV2, the J gene TRBJ2-5; no firm D call. Germline loops: CDR1 SNHLY, CDR2 FYNNEI. This CDR3 spans 12 amino acids. Trimming left V 6 bases short and J 7 bases short, with 12 bases between. CDR3 protein: CASRDSIGTQYF. For the CDR3, the DNA is TGTGCCAGCAGGGATTCTATAGGGACCCAGTACTTC.

The chain carries TRBV6-1 and TRBJ2-6, with TRBD1 matching over 7 bases. Germline loops: CDR1 MNHNS, CDR2 SASEGT. The CDR3 totals 12 residues. The CDR3 sequence: CGGQEGTNVLTF. Here the CDR3 DNA reads TGTGGCGGACAGGAAGGGACCAACGTCCTGACTTTC.

In the case of this clone: Other nucleotide sequences in the sample specify the same CDR3. The chain couples TRBV7-9 to TRBJ1-1; a weak D match, TRBD1 (6 bases). The CDR3 is 13 amino acids. Germline assignment: CDR1 SEHNR and CDR2 FQNEAQ (reference sequence). V lost 3 bases and J lost 1, with 6 bases in between. The CDR3 nucleotides read TGTGCCAGCAGCTTGGGACAGAACACTGAAGCTTTCTTT. It encodes CASSLGQNTEAFF.

The sample holds many counts of this clone. This chain uses TRBV4-3 with TRBJ1-1, with D maybe TRBD1 (6 bases). Deletions cut 0 bases from V and 11 bases from J, with 13 bases between. Germline V gene data show CDR1 as LGHNA and CDR2 as YSLEER. The CDR3 is made up of 13 amino acids. CDR3 DNA sequence: TGCGCCAGCAGCCAAGATCACGGGGGCAAGGCTTTCTTT. Its protein is CASSQDHGGKAFF.

This chain connects TRBV2 to TRBJ1-6; no firm D call. The V gene lost 7 bases and the J gene lost 5 bases, with 15 bases spanning the gap. Germline CDR1 reads SNHLY; CDR2 reads FYNNEI. The CDR3 runs 15 residues. Here the CDR3 DNA reads TGTGCCAGCATCCCCCCGAGGCCCGATAATTCACCCCTCCACTTT. Translation gives CASIPPRPDNSPLHF.

The J gene is TRBJ2-7, the V gene TRBV2, with D unclear. This CDR3 comprises 13 residues. In germline, CDR1 is SNHLY, CDR2 FYNNEI. V lost 2 bases and J 3 bases, leaving 8 bases between the germline ends. The CDR3 sequence is CASSEWAVYEQYF. For the CDR3, the DNA is TGTGCCAGCAGTGAATGGGCGGTCTACGAGCAGTACTTC. Full variable domain (outside the CDR3, taken from reference TRBV2 and TRBJ2-7): EPEVTQTPSHQVTQMGQEVILRCVPISNHLYFYWYRQILGQKVEFLVSFYNNEISEKSEIFDDQFSVERPDGSNFTLKIRSTKLEDSAMYFCASSEWAVYEQYFGPGTRLTVT.

The chain couples TRBV2 to TRBJ2-3; possibly TRBD2 for D (5 bases). Between the trimmed V and J ends, which lost 2 bases and 7 bases, there was a span of 10 bases. The germline CDR1 and CDR2 sequences are SNHLY and FYNNEI. The CDR3 consists of 13 residues. CDR3 sequence reads: CASSESPGNTQYF. CDR3 bases: TGTGCCAGCAGTGAATCTCCGGGGAATACGCAGTATTTT.

This clone was recorded once. This chain connects TRBV5-1 to TRBJ1-1; the match to TRBD1 covers 10 bases. The CDR3 is made up of 15 amino acids. J was trimmed by 5 bases and V by 3 bases; bases with no gene match: 7. Germline CDR1 reads SGHRS; CDR2 reads YFSETQ. In DNA form, the CDR3 reads TGCGCCAGCAGCTGGGGACAGGGGAGAGCGACTGAAGCTTTCTTT. Amino acids: CASSWGQGRATEAFF.

This chain joins TRBV25-1 and TRBJ2-5; D remains ambiguous. With 5 bases removed from V and 4 bases from J, the gap between germline ends came to 2 bases. CDR1 is MGHDK and CDR2 is SYGVNS in the germline V gene. The CDR3 is 10 residues long. The CDR3 reads CASSSETQYF. As DNA, the CDR3 is TGTGCCAGCAGTTCAGAGACCCAGTACTTC.

The chain's CDR3 is CATSRDRGREAFF. The CDR3, as DNA: TGTGCCACCAGCAGGGACAGGGGGCGCGAAGCTTTCTTT. The chain couples TRBV15 to TRBJ1-1; 11 bases fit TRBD1. In germline, CDR1 is LNHNV, CDR2 YYDKDF (reference sequence). The CDR3 totals 13 residues. J gave up 8 bases and V 3 bases, and 2 bases lay outside the gene matches.